The 6 T cell receptor beta chains below were found in one sample sequenced in a study of molecular identifiers for immune sequencing clone quantification. TCRdb called the PCR reads again in MiXCR, with one record for every CDR3 protein. The sample includes more than 550,000 distinct CDR3 sequences, around 25% of them seen just once. The sample consisted of naive CD8+ T cells from blood, with Jurkat cell RNA spiked in. The subset here: FACS-sorted CD8+CD4-CCR7+CD45RA+ naive T cells. All receptors come from a human donor in good health. Some libraries in this study had Jurkat cell RNA spiked in.

The sample holds many counts of this clonotype. The genes are TRBV6-5 and TRBJ2-5; D uncertain. The CDR3 extends over 13 amino acids. V shed 4 bases and J shed 2 bases, with 8 bases lying between them. CDR1 is MNHEY and CDR2 is SVGAGI in the germline V gene. The CDR3 sequence is CASSWTVQETQYF. In DNA form, the CDR3 reads TGTGCCAGCAGTTGGACGGTTCAAGAGACCCAGTACTTC.

The rearrangement links TRBV6-2 or TRBV6-3 to TRBJ2-5, with TRBD2 identical over 8 bases. The germline CDR1 and CDR2 sequences are MNHEY and SVGEGT. The CDR3 is 12 amino acids. The V gene end was trimmed by 7 bases and the J gene end by 5 bases; junction bases not matched to a gene: 3. CDR3 region: CASTSGGETQYF. Written as DNA, the CDR3 is TGTGCCAGCACCAGCGGGGGTGAGACCCAGTACTTC.

The chain employs TRBV12-3 or TRBV12-4 and TRBJ1-5; D is ambiguous. With 7 bases removed from V and 11 bases from J, the gap between germline ends came to 12 bases. The CDR3 loop spans 11 amino acids. CDR3 sequence: CASTSSGAQHF. The CDR3 coding sequence is TGTGCCAGCACCTCAAGCGGGGCCCAGCATTTT.

Only a few counts were recorded for this clonotype. The rearrangement links TRBV2 to TRBJ1-5; the D is unclear. Between the trimmed V and J ends, which lost 0 bases and 0 bases, there was a span of 21 bases. Looked up from germline, CDR1 is SNHLY and CDR2 is FYNNEI. CDR3 size: 20 residues. DNA for the CDR3: TGTGCCAGCAGTGAAGCGGATGGGAAGGGCCGATCGTATAGCAATCAGCCCCAGCATTTT. Translated: CASSEADGKGRSYSNQPQHF. Full variable domain (missing parts from reference TRBV2 and TRBJ1-5): EPEVTQTPSHQVTQMGQEVILRCVPISNHLYFYWYRQILGQKVEFLVSFYNNEISEKSEIFDDQFSVERPDGSNFTLKIRSTKLEDSAMYFCASSEADGKGRSYSNQPQHFGDGTRLSIL.

The chain is built from TRBV4-1 and TRBJ1-2; 9 bases agree with TRBD1. This CDR3 is 16 amino acids long. CDR1 is MGHRA, CDR2 YSYEKL, per germline. The junction had 6 bases not matched to a gene; V was cut back by 0 bases and J by 4 bases. CDR3 sequence reads: CASSQEGGQGSYGYTF. CDR3 bases: TGCGCCAGCAGCCAAGAAGGTGGACAGGGGTCCTATGGCTACACCTTC.

As concerns this clonotype: One base away lies a much larger clone, so this may be a sequencing read error. In nucleotides, the CDR3 is TGCGCCAGCAGCCAAGAGGAAGCGGCCGCGCAGTACTTC. Amino acid sequence: CASSQEEAAAQYF. The rearrangement uses TRBV4-3 and TRBJ2-7; TRBD2 is a possible D gene (5 bases). Germline V gene lookup returns CDR1 LGHNA and CDR2 YSLEER. Trimming removed 0 bases at V and 9 bases at J, with 12 bases between. The CDR3 covers 13 residues.